This T cell receptor beta chain originates from a study of patients and donors after allogeneic stem cell transplantation (dated by TCRdb to 2018 to 2021). Concerning this clonotype itself: The antigen it binds to is not known. No base-level quality is on record; no much larger clone is a single base apart.

Library preparation employed RT-PCR. The sequencer listed for this sample is NextSeq 550. TCRdb reprocessing: public reads trimmed at Q25 with fastp, clones called with MiXCR, in-frame beta chains kept. Merged by CDR3 protein, the rows form single entries marked with the most common genes and DNA. The sample table shows about a million distinct CDR3 sequences, and around 17% are seen once. The top ten clones comprise around 5.5% of the sample. Taken from cysteine to phenylalanine, the CDR3 has 15 residues. Of all the DNA, just the CDR3 is kept, 45 bases in frame from base 1. Via the germline V gene (reference sequence), CDR1 is SGHKS and CDR2 YYEKEE. V loses 4 bases at its end and J loses 2 bases; junction bases beyond the gene matches: 9.

The chain is encoded by TRBV5-5 joined to TRBJ2-7, with 7 junctional bases fitting TRBD1. The origin of this receptor is a human donor who was either an allogeneic HSCT recipient or a stem cell or donor lymphocyte infusion donor (not recorded which). It is not recorded whose cells these are; they may come from a transplant donor. Sequenced input: blood, either unsorted or a sorted T cell fraction (not recorded which). CDR3 sequence: CASSLQGTSTYEQYF. The base sequence is TGTGCCAGCAGCCTACAGGGGACCTCGACCTACGAGCAGTACTTC.